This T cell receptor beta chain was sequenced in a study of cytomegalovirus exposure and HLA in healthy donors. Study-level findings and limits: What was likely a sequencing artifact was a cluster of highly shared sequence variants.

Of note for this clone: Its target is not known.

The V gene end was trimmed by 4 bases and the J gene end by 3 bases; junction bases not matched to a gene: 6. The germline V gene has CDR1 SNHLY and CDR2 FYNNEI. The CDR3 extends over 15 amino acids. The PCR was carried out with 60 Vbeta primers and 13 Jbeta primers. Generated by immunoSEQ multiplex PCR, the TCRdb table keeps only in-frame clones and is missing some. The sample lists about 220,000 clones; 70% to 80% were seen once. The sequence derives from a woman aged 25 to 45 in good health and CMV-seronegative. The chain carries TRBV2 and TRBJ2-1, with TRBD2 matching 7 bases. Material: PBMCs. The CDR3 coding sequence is TGTGCCAGCAGTGGTGAACAGCGGGGCTACAATGAGCAGTTCTTC. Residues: CASSGEQRGYNEQFF.